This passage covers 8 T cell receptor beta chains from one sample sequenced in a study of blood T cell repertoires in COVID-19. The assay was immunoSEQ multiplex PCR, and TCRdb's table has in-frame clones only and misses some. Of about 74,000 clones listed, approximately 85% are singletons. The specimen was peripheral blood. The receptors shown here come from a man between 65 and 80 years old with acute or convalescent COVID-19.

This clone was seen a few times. The DNA for the CDR3 is TGTGCCAGTAGCTTTGGACGGGATGATACGCAGTATTTT. This gives the protein CASSFGRDDTQYF. The rearrangement links TRBV19 to TRBJ2-3, with D tentatively TRBD2 (5 bases). V lost 6 bases, J lost 6 bases, and 13 bases lay in between. Looked up from germline, CDR1 is LNHDA and CDR2 is SQIVND (reference sequence). This CDR3 comprises 13 residues.

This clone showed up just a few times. Written as DNA, the CDR3 is TGTGCCACCAGCAGAGCAGGGACAGGGCTCGATGGCTACACCTTC. It yields the protein CATSRAGTGLDGYTF. The chain employs TRBV15 and TRBJ1-2; TRBD1 matches 9 bases. The trim removed 1 base at V and 6 bases at J, leaving 6 bases unmatched. CDR1 is LNHNV and CDR2 is YYDKDF in the germline V gene (reference sequence). This CDR3 is built from 15 residues.

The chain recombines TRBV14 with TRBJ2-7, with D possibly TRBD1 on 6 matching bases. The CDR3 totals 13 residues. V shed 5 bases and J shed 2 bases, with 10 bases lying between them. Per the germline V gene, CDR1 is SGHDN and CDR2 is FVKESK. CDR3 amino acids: CASSFRDTYEQYF. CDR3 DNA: TGTGCCAGCAGCTTCCGGGACACCTACGAGCAGTACTTC.

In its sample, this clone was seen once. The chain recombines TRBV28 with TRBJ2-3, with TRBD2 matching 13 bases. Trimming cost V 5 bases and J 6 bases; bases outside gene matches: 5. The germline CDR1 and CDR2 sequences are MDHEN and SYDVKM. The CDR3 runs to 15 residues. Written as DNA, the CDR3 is TGTGCCAGCAGTCCCGGACTAGCGGGAGTGGATACGCAGTATTTT. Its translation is CASSPGLAGVDTQYF.

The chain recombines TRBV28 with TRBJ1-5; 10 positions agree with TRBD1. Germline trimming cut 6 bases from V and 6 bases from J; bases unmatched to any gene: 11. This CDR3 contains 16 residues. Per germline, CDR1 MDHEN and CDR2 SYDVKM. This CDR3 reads CASRTPGQGGGQPQHF. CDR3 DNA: TGTGCCAGCAGGACGCCCGGACAGGGGGGGGGTCAGCCCCAGCATTTT.

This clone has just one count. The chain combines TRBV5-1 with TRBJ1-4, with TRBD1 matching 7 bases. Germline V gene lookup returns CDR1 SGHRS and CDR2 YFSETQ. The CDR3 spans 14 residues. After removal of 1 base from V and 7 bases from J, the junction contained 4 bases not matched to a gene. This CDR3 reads CASSLQGGGEKLFF. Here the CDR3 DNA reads TGCGCCAGCAGCTTGCAGGGGGGCGGTGAAAAACTGTTTTTT.

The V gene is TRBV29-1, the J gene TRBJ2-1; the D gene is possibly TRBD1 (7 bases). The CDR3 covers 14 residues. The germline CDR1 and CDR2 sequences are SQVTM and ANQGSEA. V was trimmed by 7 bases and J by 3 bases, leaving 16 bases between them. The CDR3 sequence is CSAQGGTVYNEQFF. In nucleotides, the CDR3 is TGCAGCGCTCAAGGAGGGACAGTCTACAATGAGCAGTTCTTC.

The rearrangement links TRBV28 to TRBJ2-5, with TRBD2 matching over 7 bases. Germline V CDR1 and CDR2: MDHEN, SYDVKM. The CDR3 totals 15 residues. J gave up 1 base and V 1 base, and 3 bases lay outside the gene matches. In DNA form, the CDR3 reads TGTGCCAGCAGTTTATCCGGGGGGTCCCAAGAGACCCAGTACTTC. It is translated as CASSLSGGSQETQYF.